Below are 5 T cell receptor beta chains sequenced from a single sample in a study of blood T cell repertoires in COVID-19. The method was immunoSEQ multiplex PCR; TCRdb's version includes in-frame clones alone and lacks a portion of them. This repertoire shows roughly 500,000 clones, roughly 89% found once; its top ten account for about 0.91%. Sequencing input: peripheral blood. All receptors derive from a man aged 18 to 30 with COVID-19, enrolled during active disease.

The chain employs TRBV3-1 (or the pseudogene TRBV3-2) and TRBJ2-3, with 10 bases matching TRBD2. The CDR3 totals 17 residues. J gave up 2 bases and V 0 bases, and 5 bases lay outside the gene matches. Per germline, CDR1 LGHDT and CDR2 YNNKEL (reference sequence). CDR3 sequence: CASSQEQLAGPTDTQYF. The CDR3 region has the DNA TGTGCCAGCAGCCAAGAGCAACTAGCGGGGCCCACAGATACGCAGTATTTT.

This chain uses TRBV24-1 with TRBJ1-6; D not resolved. Trimming removed 2 bases at V and 7 bases at J, with 5 bases between. The CDR3 covers 13 residues. Germline V CDR1 and CDR2: KGHDR, SFDVKD. The CDR3 sequence: CATSDSPNSPLHF. The CDR3 nucleotides are TGTGCCACCAGTGATTCCCCAAATTCACCCCTCCACTTT.

V gene TRBV7-9 combines with J gene TRBJ1-3; D may be TRBD1 (5 bases). Germline V gives CDR1 SEHNR, CDR2 FQNEAQ (reference sequence). The V end lost 4 bases, the J end lost 2 bases, and 15 bases lay between the germline ends. CDR3 length: 16 amino acids. CDR3: CASSSRAFQTGNTIYF. Written as DNA, the CDR3 is TGTGCCAGCAGCTCCAGGGCCTTTCAAACTGGAAACACCATATATTTT.

The V call is TRBV7-2, the J call TRBJ2-7, with D perhaps TRBD1 (6 bases). Trimming left V 6 bases short and J 9 bases short, with 12 bases between. This CDR3 is built from 11 residues. Germline values: CDR1 SGHTA, CDR2 FQGNSA. The CDR3 DNA reads TGTGCCAGCAGTTCCTCGACAGGGCAGTACTTC. It translates to CASSSSTGQYF.

This chain uses TRBV10-2 with TRBJ2-3, with D tentatively TRBD1 (5 bases). CDR3 length: 14 amino acids. The V and J ends lost 8 bases and 0 bases respectively, with 12 bases between them. Germline loops: CDR1 WSHSY, CDR2 SAAADI. The CDR3 region is CASHNGASTDTQYF. The CDR3 DNA follows: TGCGCCAGCCATAATGGGGCTAGCACAGATACGCAGTATTTT.